This T cell receptor (beta chain) was recorded in a study of T cells in localized non-small cell lung cancer (dated by TCRdb to 2020 to 2021). Study-level background: The study examined T cell repertoires in approximately 240 patients with early-stage NSCLC and compared tumors with uninvolved tumor-adjacent lungs. NSCLC patients had a mean age of roughly 64 years, and around 130 were male and 107 female. The cohort comprised 200 to 300 treatment-naïve NSCLC patients with resected, localized lung tumors.

The study at large found these results: The highest T cell clonality was observed in uninvolved tumor-adjacent lung, where clonality exceeded that of tumor, suggesting that antigenic responses were more focused in uninvolved tumor-adjacent lung. Because multi-region tumor sequencing was not done, intratumor heterogeneity could not be ruled out. Because the study design was exploratory, TCR variables were selected using unadjusted p-values without false-discovery rate correction. Longer overall survival was associated with higher blood T cell density, whereas shorter survival was associated with higher adjacent-lung clonality. A median of roughly 56 of the top 100 tumor clones were detected in paired uninvolved adjacent lung, and 28 of these tumor clones were also found among the top 100 clones of the paired uninvolved adjacent lung.

On this clone: Its antigen specificity is not known. The record has no base qualities; no much larger clone is one base away.

V gives up 0 bases and J gives up 8 bases, and the segment between their germline ends measures 10 bases. From the germline V gene (reference sequence), CDR1 is MNHEY and CDR2 is SMNVEV. The CDR3 numbers 13 residues from cysteine through phenylalanine. The entry retains the CDR3 DNA only, 39 bases that are in frame from base 1. At diagnosis, tumor, uninvolved tumor-adjacent lung and peripheral blood were collected and then preserved as a mix of FFPE and fresh-frozen material. For TCR repertoire profiling, the blood samples were analyzed as peripheral blood mononuclear cells. TCR beta CDR3 regions were sequenced from DNA using the immunoSEQ Assay. As for how the authors treated the data: To compute T cell density, TCR beta template counts were normalized to usable DNA, which was estimated by amplifying housekeeping genes. Using the preseqR package, richness was estimated by extrapolating to 120,000 templates for tissue samples and 400,000 templates for PBMC samples. Clonality was taken to be one minus Pielou's evenness. Differential abundance testing on productive amino-acid clonotypes, with a minimum total count of 5 and an alpha of 0.1, was used to identify tissue-enriched TCRs. The Jaccard Index and the Morisita Overlap Index were used to measure how much the repertoires overlapped between compartments. TCR beta CDR3s were clustered by GLIPH together with public tetramer-defined viral CDR3s, and at least three viral sequences plus V-gene enrichment were required for viral motifs. TCRdb limited this immuneACCESS table to in-frame rearrangements with V and J called. A share of clones is missing; checked studies link under half to unresolved V genes, and the rest is unexplained. V and J calls and clone size are copied from that table; D and trimming were computed from the DNA. This sample holds around 80,000 clones; less than 85% were observed only once. The ten top clones hold roughly a fifth of the sample.

The sequence is built from TRBV27 and TRBJ1-2; TRBD1 is a possible D gene, resting on 5 matching bases. The sequences come from PBMCs, collected before any cancer treatment. This TCR came from a man between 40 and 70 years old with stage II squamous cell lung carcinoma. The CDR3 amino acid sequence is: CASSLSNWGGYTF. The DNA sequence reads TGTGCCAGCAGTTTATCGAATTGGGGGGGCTACACCTTC.